This TCR beta chain was identified during a study of blood T cell repertoires in COVID-19. Study as a whole: Samples came from the United States, Italy and Spain, spanning acute and convalescent COVID-19. PBMCs, B-cell-depleted T cells, or T cells provided the cDNA or gDNA that made up the material.

Per the study methods: Estimates of nucleated cell counts were drawn from the amplification of reference gene primers. Sequencing was performed with immunoSEQ multiplex PCR; in TCRdb, only in-frame clones are kept and a portion is missing. V and J calls and clone size are those listed in that table; D and trimming were worked out from the DNA. This sample has approximately 270,000 clones, with about 90% found just once. With 1 base removed from V and 2 bases from J, the gap between germline ends came to 15 bases. CDR3 length: 17 residues. Germline CDR1 MGHRA, CDR2 YSYEKL. The sequence derives from an elderly man with acute or convalescent COVID-19. V usage is TRBV4-1 and J usage is TRBJ2-1, with a weak D call TRBD2 (6 bases). Sequenced material: peripheral blood. The CDR3 loop is CASSQGAAGRPYNEQFF. CDR3 nucleotides: TGCGCCAGCAGCCAAGGAGCTGCGGGGAGACCCTACAATGAGCAGTTCTTC.